These 18 T cell receptor beta chains were sequenced from one sample in a study of blood T cell repertoires in COVID-19. Repertoires were generated with immunoSEQ multiplex PCR, while TCRdb's copy carries only in-frame clones and drops some. The sample has approximately 140,000 clones; roughly 84% are singletons. The specimen was PBMCs or T cells enriched from blood (not recorded which). These TCRs come from a woman aged 50 to 65 who had been exposed to COVID-19.

This clone occurred once. This chain connects TRBV5-4 to TRBJ1-2; TRBD1 matches at 7 bases. The CDR3 covers 16 residues. The trim removed 5 bases at V and 3 bases at J, leaving 13 bases unmatched. Germline V gene data show CDR1 as SGHNT and CDR2 as YYREEE (reference sequence). The CDR3 is CASRPGGAASYYGYTF. The CDR3 region has the DNA TGTGCCAGCAGACCAGGGGGAGCGGCCTCGTACTATGGCTACACCTTC.

V usage is TRBV7-8 and J usage is TRBJ2-7; the match to TRBD2 covers 14 bases. CDR1 and CDR2 (germline): SGHVS, FQNEAQ. V was pared by 5 bases and J by 0 bases, with 12 bases of the junction left unmatched. The CDR3 spans 19 residues. The chain's CDR3 is CASSRTSGGSRTSSYEQYF. The CDR3 DNA follows: TGTGCCAGCAGCCGGACTAGCGGGGGGTCCCGAACCAGCTCCTACGAGCAGTACTTC.

This chain joins TRBV7-8 and TRBJ1-1; D is ambiguous. V dropped 2 bases and J dropped 1 base, with 5 bases sitting between them. Per the germline V gene, CDR1 is SGHVS and CDR2 is FQNEAQ. CDR3 length equals 13 residues. The CDR3 DNA follows: TGTGCCAGCAGCTTAATCGGGAACACTGAAGCTTTCTTT. As protein: CASSLIGNTEAFF.

This clone was counted a single time. CDR3 nucleotide sequence: TGTGCCAGTAGTATAATCGTCGGCAGGGGGCACGCCGGGGAGCTGTTTTTT. This translates into CASSIIVGRGHAGELFF. The chain employs TRBV19 and TRBJ2-2, with TRBD1 matching over 8 bases. The CDR3 has 17 amino acids. Germline trimming cut 2 bases from V and 6 bases from J; bases unmatched to any gene: 11. From germline, CDR1 is LNHDA and CDR2 SQIVND (reference sequence).

The chain couples TRBV2 to TRBJ1-5, with 7 bases fitting TRBD1. The CDR3 totals 15 residues. With 8 bases clipped from V and 7 bases from J, the junction kept 14 bases outside the gene matches. The germline CDR1 and CDR2 sequences are SNHLY and FYNNEI. CDR3 region: CASLGTVVTGQPQHF. The DNA for the CDR3 is TGTGCCAGCTTGGGGACAGTCGTTACGGGCCAGCCCCAGCATTTT.

This clone was counted only a few times. The chain is built from TRBV19 and TRBJ1-5; D is unresolved. Trimming pared 3 bases from V and 3 bases from J, leaving 12 bases between. The CDR3 has 15 residues. CDR1 is LNHDA and CDR2 is SQIVND in the germline V gene (reference sequence). The CDR3, as DNA: TGTGCCAGTAGTATTTACGCAGGCCCCAATCAGCCCCAGCATTTT. It encodes CASSIYAGPNQPQHF. Full variable domain (outside the CDR3, taken from reference TRBV19 and TRBJ1-5): DGGITQSPKYLFRKEGQNVTLSCEQNLNHDAMYWYRQDPGQGLRLIYYSQIVNDFQKGDIAEGYSVSREKKESFPLTVTSAQKNPTAFYLCASSIYAGPNQPQHFGDGTRLSIL.

The chain couples TRBV4-3 to TRBJ2-2; tentatively, D is TRBD2 (6 bases). Germline V gene lookup returns CDR1 LGHNA and CDR2 YSLEER. This CDR3 region has 15 residues. Trimming removed 1 base at V and 6 bases at J, with 12 bases between. The CDR3 sequence: CASSQAGTGAGELFF. CDR3 DNA: TGCGCCAGCAGCCAAGCAGGGACTGGGGCCGGGGAGCTGTTTTTT.

This rearrangement joins TRBV5-1 to TRBJ1-2; 7 nucleotides align to TRBD1. The CDR3 is made up of 14 amino acids. Germline CDR1 reads SGHRS; CDR2 reads YFSETQ. Trimming cost V 9 bases and J 0 bases; bases outside gene matches: 8. CDR3 coding DNA: TGCGCCATCAGGGGGGACTTCGCTAACTATGGCTACACCTTC. Protein product: CAIRGDFANYGYTF.

The J gene is TRBJ2-2, the V gene TRBV21-1; whether TRBD1, the table's D call, matches the DNA was not checked. TRBV21-1 represents a pseudogene. The CDR3 is 16 residues long. For the CDR3, the DNA is TGTGCCAGCAGCAAAGTTGGGGGCAAAGGGCCCGGGGAGCTGTTTTTT. Protein: CASSKVGGKGPGELFF.

Comment on this clone: In the same sample, other DNA sequences code for this CDR3. The chain couples TRBV6-5 to TRBJ1-2; 7 nucleotides match TRBD1. The CDR3 runs 13 residues. Germline lookup yields CDR1 MNHEY and CDR2 SVGAGI. With 6 bases clipped from V and 4 bases from J, the junction kept 5 bases outside the gene matches. The CDR3 loop is CASRTGTGYGYTF. CDR3 nucleotide sequence: TGTGCCAGCAGGACAGGGACGGGCTATGGCTACACCTTC.

The rearrangement links TRBV2 to TRBJ1-4; D is undetermined. The CDR3 runs 14 residues. The V gene lost 8 bases and the J gene lost 8 bases, with 18 bases spanning the gap. Germline CDR1 and CDR2: SNHLY and FYNNEI. Here the CDR3 reads CASLLDTFGEKLFF. In DNA, the CDR3 is TGTGCCAGCCTACTAGACACCTTTGGGGAAAAACTGTTTTTT.

The genes are TRBV25-1 and TRBJ2-5; D gene uncertain. Germline CDR1 and CDR2: MGHDK and SYGVNS. Deletions cut 0 bases from V and 2 bases from J, with 7 bases between. The length of the CDR3 is 14 residues. CDR3 sequence: CASSEYVSQETQYF. CDR3 nucleotides: TGTGCCAGCAGTGAATATGTCAGTCAAGAGACCCAGTACTTC. The full variable domain, completed using reference TRBV25-1 and TRBJ2-5, is EADIYQTPRYLVIGTGKKITLECSQTMGHDKMYWYQQDPGMELHLIHYSYGVNSTEKGDLSSESTVSRIRTEHFPLTLESARPSHTSQYLCASSEYVSQETQYFGPGTRLLVL.

V is TRBV19 and J is TRBJ2-5; D is ambiguous. V lost 4 bases, J lost 4 bases, and 10 bases lay in between. The CDR3 sequence is 13 residues long. The germline V gene encodes CDR1 LNHDA and CDR2 SQIVND (reference sequence). The CDR3 region is CASSRQRRETQYF. CDR3 DNA: TGTGCCAGTAGTAGGCAGCGACGAGAGACCCAGTACTTC.

The V call is TRBV6-5, the J call TRBJ2-5, with D possibly being TRBD2 (5 bases). Trimming shortened V by 2 bases and J by 7 bases, and 5 bases separated the two germline ends. This CDR3 has 11 amino acids. Looked up from germline, CDR1 is MNHEY and CDR2 is SVGAGI. The CDR3 bases are TGTGCCAGCAGTTACGGAGGGACCCAGTACTTC. It codes for CASSYGGTQYF.

This chain's CDR3 is CASSYRDGNTIYF. CDR3 nucleotides: TGTGCCAGCAGCTACAGGGATGGAAACACCATATATTTT. V usage is TRBV11-2 and J usage is TRBJ1-3, with a tentative D call TRBD1 (6 bases). The V gene lost 4 bases and the J gene lost 3 bases, with 7 bases spanning the gap. The CDR3 contains 13 residues. Germline values: CDR1 SGHAT, CDR2 FQNNGV.

The rearrangement uses TRBV4-1 and TRBJ1-5; D is unclear. Germline-derived CDR1 and CDR2 are MGHRA and YSYEKL. The CDR3 runs 16 residues. V was clipped by 4 bases and J by 7 bases, with 20 bases between them. The CDR3 DNA sequence: TGCGCCAGCAGCCTTCGTGGGGAGGGCGCTAACCAGCCCCAGCATTTT. This gives the protein CASSLRGEGANQPQHF.

This chain uses TRBV7-6 with TRBJ2-7; D is uncertain. Trimming removed 5 bases from V and 0 bases from J, with 17 bases in between. CDR3 length equals 16 residues. Germline-derived CDR1 and CDR2 are SGHVS and FNYEAQ. The CDR3 nucleotides read TGTGCCAGCAGCCAATACCCGCACCGCAGCTCCTACGAGCAGTACTTC. Translation: CASSQYPHRSSYEQYF. The variable domain in full, with the rest retrieved from reference TRBV7-6 and TRBJ2-7, is GAGVSQSPRYKVTKRGQDVALRCDPISGHVSLYWYRQALGQGPEFLTYFNYEAQQDKSGLPNDRFSAERPEGSISTLTIQRTEQRDSAMYRCASSQYPHRSSYEQYFGPGTRLTVT.

The CDR3: CASSLDHGTGGNQPQHF. The CDR3, as DNA: TGTGCCAGCAGCCTTGATCACGGGACAGGGGGCAATCAGCCCCAGCATTTT. The chain joins TRBV7-2 to TRBJ1-5, with 10 bases matching TRBD1. Unmatched junction bases numbered 9, after V lost 5 bases and J lost 2 bases. The CDR3 extends over 17 amino acids. Germline V gene sequence: CDR1 SGHTA, CDR2 FQGNSA.